The 24 T cell receptor beta chains below all came from one sample that was sequenced in a study of T cells in localized non-small cell lung cancer. The repertoire was sequenced with immunoSEQ multiplex PCR; TCRdb's copy has only in-frame clones and lacks some. This sample carries nearly 35,000 clones, 75% to 95% of them seen once, and the ten largest clones take 10% to 15%. The input for sequencing was peripheral blood mononuclear cells, taken before any cancer treatment. These receptors were obtained from a female donor aged 60 or older with stage II lung adenocarcinoma.

The V gene is TRBV6-5, the J gene TRBJ2-2, with D possibly TRBD1 on 6 matching bases. This CDR3 spans 13 amino acids. Germline V gene lookup returns CDR1 MNHEY and CDR2 SVGAGI. The V end was cut by 7 bases, the J end by 6 bases, with 12 bases between. The CDR3 protein is CASTNRVAGELFF. In nucleotides, the CDR3 is TGTGCCAGCACGAACAGGGTAGCCGGGGAGCTGTTTTTT.

The V and J genes are TRBV5-6 and TRBJ2-7, with TRBD2 matching over 9 bases. The ends lost 5 bases at V and 3 bases at J; junction bases unmatched: 6. Germline V gene sequence: CDR1 SGHDT, CDR2 YYEEEE. This CDR3 is built from 14 residues. CDR3 amino acids: CASRAGTSSYEQYF. In DNA, the CDR3 is TGTGCCAGCAGGGCCGGGACTAGCAGCTACGAGCAGTACTTC.

The rearrangement joins TRBV11-2 to TRBJ1-3; 10 bases align to TRBD1. This CDR3 is built from 16 residues. Germline CDR1 reads SGHAT; CDR2 reads FQNNGV. V lost 6 bases to trimming and J lost 2 bases; unmatched junction nucleotides: 7. The CDR3 DNA sequence: TGTGCCAGCAGTAGAGACAGGGGGCTCACTGGAAACACCATATATTTT. It codes for CASSRDRGLTGNTIYF. Variable domain in full (rest from reference TRBV11-2 and TRBJ1-3): EAGVAQSPRYKIIEKRQSVAFWCNPISGHATLYWYQQILGQGPKLLIQFQNNGVVDDSQLPKDRFSAERLKGVDSTLKIQPAKLEDSAVYLCASSRDRGLTGNTIYFGEGSWLTVV.

J is TRBJ2-3 and V is TRBV7-9; 12 bases line up with TRBD2. This CDR3 is 16 amino acids long. V dropped 3 bases and J dropped 2; count of bases not matched to a gene: 3. The germline CDR1 and CDR2 sequences are SEHNR and FQNEAQ (reference sequence). The CDR3 reads CASSFGLAGTTDTQYF. CDR3 sequence (DNA): TGTGCCAGCAGCTTCGGACTAGCGGGAACCACAGATACGCAGTATTTT.

The rearrangement joins TRBV6-6 to TRBJ2-2, with D perhaps matching TRBD2 (5 bases). V lost 7 bases to trimming and J lost 1 base, with 10 bases between them. CDR1 and CDR2 (germline): MNHNY, SVGAGI (reference sequence). The CDR3 extends over 14 amino acids. The chain's CDR3 is CASKLDLNTGELFF. The CDR3 DNA reads TGTGCCAGCAAATTGGACTTGAACACCGGGGAGCTGTTTTTT.

The rearrangement joins TRBV7-2 to TRBJ2-1, with 14 nucleotides matching TRBD2. This CDR3 is built from 19 residues. Germline assignment: CDR1 SGHTA and CDR2 FQGNSA. With V trimmed by 5 bases and J by 5 bases, 14 bases remained unmatched. CDR3 nucleotide sequence: TGTGCCAGCAGCCCAGAGACAGGGACTAGCGGGAGAACTCACAATGAGCAGTTCTTC. The encoded protein is CASSPETGTSGRTHNEQFF.

CDR3 protein: CASSQATSGRSYNEQFF. The CDR3 bases are TGCGCCAGCAGCCAAGCGACTAGCGGGAGGTCCTACAATGAGCAGTTCTTC. The V and J genes are TRBV4-3 and TRBJ2-1, with 13 bases identical to TRBD2. CDR3 length: 17 amino acids. Germline values: CDR1 LGHNA, CDR2 YSLEER. Trimming took 1 base from V and 1 from J; bases not matched to a gene: 1.

The rearrangement links TRBV7-2 to TRBJ2-1; no definite D call. The V gene lost 4 bases and the J gene lost 8 bases, with 12 bases spanning the gap. Germline values: CDR1 SGHTA, CDR2 FQGNSA. The CDR3 consists of 13 residues. The CDR3 spells CASSSTFGYEQFF. CDR3 coding DNA: TGTGCCAGCAGCTCTACTTTTGGTTATGAGCAGTTCTTC.

CDR3 coding DNA: TGTGCCACCAGCAGAGATTTAGGGGTTTACGAGCAGTACTTC. Protein: CATSRDLGVYEQYF. J is TRBJ2-7 and V is TRBV15; tentative D call: TRBD1 (5 bases). Germline V lookup: CDR1 LNHNV, CDR2 YYDKDF (reference sequence). The CDR3 loop spans 14 amino acids. With 0 bases removed from V and 4 bases from J, the gap between germline ends came to 10 bases.

This clone was recorded a few times. The V call is TRBV11-2, the J call TRBJ2-7; possible D gene TRBD1, 6 bases. Germline-derived CDR1 and CDR2 are SGHAT and FQNNGV. The CDR3 is 18 residues long. Trimming cost V 1 base and J 1 base, with 20 bases left between them. CDR3 in amino acids: CASSLGLSRGTSSYEQYF. CDR3 sequence (DNA): TGTGCCAGCAGCTTAGGTCTTTCCAGGGGCACTTCTTCCTACGAGCAGTACTTC. Looking up the rest from reference TRBV11-2 and TRBJ2-7 gives the full variable domain: EAGVAQSPRYKIIEKRQSVAFWCNPISGHATLYWYQQILGQGPKLLIQFQNNGVVDDSQLPKDRFSAERLKGVDSTLKIQPAKLEDSAVYLCASSLGLSRGTSSYEQYFGPGTRLTVT.

The chain has TRBV27 and TRBJ2-7, with D possibly TRBD1 on 6 matching bases. The CDR3 sequence is 17 residues long. V lost 0 bases and J lost 5, with 20 bases in between. Germline values: CDR1 MNHEY, CDR2 SMNVEV (reference sequence). CDR3 amino acids: CASSLSLTGFMIHEQYF. In DNA, the CDR3 is TGTGCCAGCAGTTTATCGCTAACAGGGTTTATGATCCACGAGCAGTACTTC.

The CDR3 protein is CASRRTGASGADTGELFF. CDR3 DNA: TGTGCCAGCAGGAGGACAGGGGCAAGTGGCGCGGACACCGGGGAGCTGTTTTTT. V usage is TRBV27 and J usage is TRBJ2-2; TRBD1 matches 9 bases. There are 18 residues in the CDR3. J lost 3 bases, V lost 6 bases, and 14 bases had no gene match. CDR1 and CDR2 from the germline V gene are MNHEY and SMNVEV (reference sequence).

CDR3 DNA: TGTGCCAGCAGTTTTTCAACCCCATATGAGCAGTTCTTC. This gives the protein CASSFSTPYEQFF. The chain is built from TRBV28 and TRBJ2-1; D ambiguous. V dropped 3 bases and J dropped 8 bases, with 11 bases sitting between them. The length of the CDR3 is 13 residues. Germline assignment: CDR1 MDHEN and CDR2 SYDVKM.

The sample holds one count of this clone. This chain links TRBV7-8 with TRBJ2-2; D possibly corresponds to TRBD2 (5 bases). The CDR3 loop spans 15 amino acids. Deletions cut 3 bases from V and 2 bases from J, with 10 bases between. Germline loops: CDR1 SGHVS, CDR2 FQNEAQ. The CDR3, as DNA: TGTGCCAGCAGCTTTGGACTTTCCAACACCGGGGAGCTGTTTTTT. Translation: CASSFGLSNTGELFF.

The V and J genes are TRBV14 and TRBJ2-5, with a possible D match to TRBD2 (5 bases). This CDR3 region has 16 residues. Germline V gene sequence: CDR1 SGHDN, CDR2 FVKESK. Between the trimmed V and J ends, which lost 1 base and 1 base, there was a span of 13 bases. As DNA, the CDR3 is TGTGCCAGCAGCCAAGGGCGTATAGCGCTCCAAGAGACCCAGTACTTC. Encoded protein: CASSQGRIALQETQYF. Filled out from reference TRBV14 and TRBJ2-5, the complete variable domain reads EAGVTQFPSHSVIEKGQTVTLRCDPISGHDNLYWYRRVMGKEIKFLLHFVKESKQDESGMPNNRFLAERTGGTYSTLKVQPAELEDSGVYFCASSQGRIALQETQYFGPGTRLLVL.

This chain joins TRBV6-1 and TRBJ1-1; D may be TRBD1 (6 bases). Trimming left V 6 bases short and J 0 bases short, with 14 bases between. There are 15 residues in the CDR3. Germline assignment: CDR1 MNHNS and CDR2 SASEGT. The CDR3 nucleotides read TGTGCCAGCAGCGAACAGGGAGTGGTGAACACTGAAGCTTTCTTT. It yields the protein CASSEQGVVNTEAFF.

The genes are TRBV5-4 and TRBJ2-7, with 10 bases lining up with TRBD1. The junction had 9 bases not matched to a gene; V was cut back by 4 bases and J by 5 bases. CDR3 length: 15 residues. Germline V gene lookup returns CDR1 SGHNT and CDR2 YYREEE (reference sequence). CDR3 in amino acids: CASSTRDRGRNEQYF. CDR3 nucleotides: TGTGCCAGCAGCACCCGCGACAGGGGGCGGAACGAGCAGTACTTC.

As for this clone: The junction and the germline gene differ at one end; a read error may be behind it. The genes are TRBV4-1 and TRBJ1-2, with D perhaps matching TRBD1 (5 bases). This CDR3 has 13 residues. The germline V gene has CDR1 MGHRA and CDR2 YSYEKL. The CDR3 DNA reads as TGCGCCAGCAGCCAAGATCCGGGCAGTCAGGGATTGTTC. Its translation is CASSQDPGSQGLF.

V and J are TRBV11-3 and TRBJ1-2; the D gene is possibly TRBD1 (5 bases). The CDR3 runs 13 residues. V was clipped by 4 bases and J by 6 bases, with 12 bases between them. The germline gives CDR1 SGHNT, CDR2 YENEEA. The CDR3 sequence: CASSSGPIDGYTF. The CDR3, as DNA: TGTGCCAGCAGCTCAGGGCCGATTGATGGCTACACCTTC. Variable domain in full (rest from reference TRBV11-3 and TRBJ1-2): EAGVVQSPRYKIIEKKQPVAFWCNPISGHNTLYWYLQNLGQGPELLIRYENEEAVDDSQLPKDRFSAERLKGVDSTLKIQPAELGDSAVYLCASSSGPIDGYTFGSGTRLTVV.

This clone has just a few counts. This chain connects TRBV28 to TRBJ2-3; 15 bases fit TRBD2. The germline CDR1 and CDR2 sequences are MDHEN and SYDVKM. Germline trimming cut 5 bases from V and 1 base from J; bases unmatched to any gene: 13. CDR3 length: 20 residues. CDR3 protein: CASSLPSGLAGGPGTDTQYF. The CDR3 DNA sequence: TGTGCCAGCAGTCTTCCCTCCGGACTAGCGGGAGGGCCGGGCACAGATACGCAGTATTTT.

The J gene is TRBJ2-2, the V gene TRBV28; 9 nucleotides line up with TRBD1. The CDR3 runs to 18 residues. Per the germline V gene, CDR1 is MDHEN and CDR2 is SYDVKM. V lost 3 bases and J lost 3; bases outside the gene matches: 11. The DNA of the CDR3 is TGTGCCAGCAGTTTTAAGGGGGAAGGGACAGGGTACACCGGGGAGCTGTTTTTT. Protein: CASSFKGEGTGYTGELFF.

The J gene is TRBJ1-1, the V gene TRBV28, with a weak D call TRBD1 (6 bases). V shed 3 bases and J shed 0 bases, with 14 bases lying between them. The CDR3 is made up of 16 amino acids. CDR1 is MDHEN and CDR2 is SYDVKM in the germline V gene. This chain's CDR3 is CASSFYPGAVNTEAFF. The CDR3 DNA reads TGTGCCAGCAGTTTCTACCCAGGGGCCGTGAACACTGAAGCTTTCTTT.

The chain couples TRBV27 to TRBJ1-4, with 7 bases that match TRBD1. The J segment lost 8 bases and the V segment lost 6 bases, leaving 9 bases of the junction unmatched. The CDR3 loop spans 14 amino acids. The germline V gene has CDR1 MNHEY and CDR2 SMNVEV (reference sequence). CDR3 DNA: TGTGCCAGCAGCCCTCCGGGACAGCCGGAAAAACTGTTTTTT. Encoded protein: CASSPPGQPEKLFF.

The DNA of the CDR3 is TGTGCCAGCAGTTTCGGTCCATCCTACGAGCAGTACTTC. Its protein is CASSFGPSYEQYF. The chain employs TRBV27 and TRBJ2-7; D is undetermined. Germline loops: CDR1 MNHEY, CDR2 SMNVEV (reference sequence). V lost 3 bases and J lost 1, with 7 bases in between. The CDR3 has 13 residues.